The clone carrying this T cell receptor (beta chain) has ten or more counts. Its antigen is unidentified. TCRdb re-analysed the RT-PCR reads in MiXCR, keeping a single row per CDR3 protein. The repertoire consists of about 500,000 distinct CDR3 sequences, with approximately 7.7% occurring once and the leading ten covering approximately 14%. The sample belongs to a study of response to subunit inactivated influenza vaccine. Study-level results: With each seasonal influenza vaccination, the authors suggested, few new T cells are recruited.

The CDR3 spans 14 residues. V dropped 6 bases and J dropped 0 bases, with 11 bases sitting between them. Sequencing was performed on PBMCs from blood, taken around 25 months after vaccination. The receptor was isolated from a man aged 45-69 years who received an inactivated influenza vaccine. The chain employs TRBV12-3 or TRBV12-4 and TRBJ1-1, with a possible D match to TRBD1 (6 bases). Here the CDR3 reads CASSRGQLNTEAFF. The CDR3 DNA reads TGTGCCAGCAGCCGCGGACAGCTGAACACTGAAGCTTTCTTT.